The rows below give T cell receptor beta chains drawn from one sample of a study of technical replicates of blood from a handful of donors. TCRdb keeps only in-frame clones here, not all; method: immunoSEQ multiplex PCR. The sample includes roughly 90,000 clones, approximately 93% of them seen just once. The sequencing sample was made of T cells isolated from PBMCs. These receptors originate from a human donor in good health. The CDR3 runs from the conserved cysteine through the conserved F or W. A D gene is named only where the DNA matches it firmly.

v_gene	j_gene	d_gene	len	CDR3nt	CDR3aa
TRBV5-5	TRBJ1-4	.	16	TGTGCCAGCAGCTTGGGGACTCTCGCAACTAATGAAAAACTGTTTTTT	CASSLGTLATNEKLFF
TRBV19	TRBJ2-2	TRBD1	17	TGTGCCAGTAGCCTTCGGGGACAGGGGGCTGACACCGGGGAGCTGTTTTTT	CASSLRGQGADTGELFF
TRBV5-1	TRBJ2-7	TRBD2	15	TGCGCCAGCAGCCTGAGCGGGGGCCGCTCCTACGAGCAGTACTTC	CASSLSGGRSYEQYF
TRBV19	TRBJ2-1	TRBD2	18	TGTGCCAGTAGTTCAGGACTAGCGGGGGGGAGCTCCTACAATGAGCAGTTCTTC	CASSSGLAGGSSYNEQFF
TRBV5-4	TRBJ1-5	.	14	TGTGCCAGCAGCTTGGACCAGGGGAGGGAGCCCCAGCATTTT	CASSLDQGREPQHF
TRBV7-9	TRBJ2-6	.	15	TGTGCCAGCAGCCTCCTCCTATTCGGGGCCAACGTCCTGACTTTC	CASSLLLFGANVLTF
TRBV28	TRBJ2-5	.	15	TGTGCCAGCAGTTTAGAACTATCCCTCGGAGAGACCCAGTACTTC	CASSLELSLGETQYF
TRBV5-6	TRBJ2-7	TRBD1	18	TGTGCCAGCAGCTTCGGGACAGGGACTACCTTATCTCCCTACGAGCAGTACTTC	CASSFGTGTTLSPYEQYF
TRBV19	TRBJ1-2	TRBD1	15	TGTGCCACCCAAAGAGACAGGGGGCTAAACTATGGCTACACCTTC	CATQRDRGLNYGYTF
TRBV5-6	TRBJ2-3	.	15	TGTGCCAGCAGCTTTCTTGGAGGGCTCGTTGATACGCAGTATTTT	CASSFLGGLVDTQYF
TRBV11-2	TRBJ2-5	TRBD2	17	TGTGCCAGCAAGGGGGGGCTAGCGGGGGTCTACCAAGAGACCCAGTACTTC	CASKGGLAGVYQETQYF
TRBV5-1	TRBJ2-7	.	14	TGCGCCAGCAGCTTGGCAGGACAGTTGGACGAGCAGTACTTC	CASSLAGQLDEQYF
TRBV6-1	TRBJ2-3	.	17	TGTGCCAGCAGTGAAGGGGTCGGCGGTTCTAGCACAGATACGCAGTATTTT	CASSEGVGGSSTDTQYF
TRBV29-1	TRBJ1-5	.	14	TGCAGCGTCTCCGCCGGCGGGGACAATCAGCCCCAGCATTTT	CSVSAGGDNQPQHF
TRBV12-5	TRBJ1-1	TRBD1	14	TGTGCTAGTGGTTTGGTCCCAGGGGGGACTGAAGCTTTCTTT	CASGLVPGGTEAFF
TRBV5-3	TRBJ1-3	.	15	TGTGCCAGAAGCTCAAAGACAGGATTTGGAAACACCATATATTTT	CARSSKTGFGNTIYF
TRBV9	TRBJ1-2	TRBD1	15	TGTGCCAGCAGCTCCCCCGGGACAGGACATGGAGGCTACACCTTC	CASSSPGTGHGGYTF
TRBV19	TRBJ1-1	.	12	TGTGCCACCGCACAAGAGGGCACTGAAGCTTTCTTT	CATAQEGTEAFF
TRBV5-1	TRBJ2-5	.	12	TGCGCCAGCGCTCCACCCGGGGAGACCCAGTACTTC	CASAPPGETQYF
TRBV6-5	TRBJ1-5	TRBD1	13	TGTGCCAGCAGCGACAGGGGCCGTCAGCCCCAGCATTTT	CASSDRGRQPQHF
TRBV10-3	TRBJ1-1	.	13	TGTGCCATCAGTGAGGTATCAGGGGCGGAAGCTTTCTTT	CAISEVSGAEAFF
TRBV4-1	TRBJ1-5	.	15	TGCGCCAGCAGAGGGGGGGTATTGGGCAATCAGCCCCAGCATTTT	CASRGGVLGNQPQHF
TRBV11-2	TRBJ1-2	TRBD1	18	TGTGCCAGCAGCTTATGGGGTTTCCGGGACAGGGGGCGAGGGGGCTACACCTTC	CASSLWGFRDRGRGGYTF
TRBV4-2	TRBJ1-5	.	14	TGTGCCAGCAGCCAAGTTGAGTACGGTCAGCCCCAGCATTTT	CASSQVEYGQPQHF